The rows below give T cell receptor beta chains drawn from one sample of a study of T cell changes during pregnancy in multiple sclerosis. Using immunoSEQ multiplex PCR, the repertoire was profiled, and TCRdb retains in-frame clones only, with some absent. Counted here are tens of thousands of clones, 80% to 95% occurring once; the ten biggest clones make up 0.65% to 0.9%. The material was CD4+ T cells from peripheral blood mononuclear cells, obtained before pregnancy. All receptors come from a female donor with multiple sclerosis, enrolled in a pregnancy study. CDR3s include the opening cysteine and the closing phenylalanine or tryptophan. The D gene is left open where the match is weak. Only some rows state a clone size, as once, few, many or a class for expanded clones.

>NA|NA|TRBJ2-7|TRBV6-1
TGTGCCAGCAGTGAAGCGCTTCGGGGGAAAGAGGATTTC
CASSEALRGKEDF
>TRBD1|NA|TRBJ2-3|TRBV19
TGTGCCAGTTGTTTGACAGGGGCGAGCACAGATACGCAGTATTTT
CASCLTGASTDTQYF
>TRBD1|NA|TRBJ2-6|TRBV5-4
TGTGCCAGCAGCATCGGACAGGCTGGGGCCAACGTCCTGACTTTC
CASSIGQAGANVLTF
>NA|NA|TRBJ2-5|TRBV7-9
TGTGCCAGCAGCCTCGACTTAGAGACCCAGTACTTC
CASSLDLETQYF
>NA|NA|TRBJ2-2|TRBV9
TGTGCCAGCAGCGTAGGGGCAGGGGTGGGCACCGGGGAGCTGTTTTTT
CASSVGAGVGTGELFF
>TRBD2|NA|TRBJ2-7|TRBV7-8
TGTGCCAGCAGCATAAACGAGCGGGGCACCTACGAGCAGTACTTC
CASSINERGTYEQYF
>NA|NA|TRBJ1-5|TRBV28
TGTGCCAGCAGTTTTGGAGATAGAAATCAGCCCCAGCATTTT
CASSFGDRNQPQHF
>TRBD2|NA|TRBJ2-2|TRBV7-6
TGTGCCAGCAGCCCCCAGGCTAGCGGGGACACCGGGGAGCTGTTTTTT
CASSPQASGDTGELFF
>TRBD1|NA|TRBJ1-1|TRBV10-3
TGTGCCATCAGTGAATACCTTGTTGGACGGGACAGGGGAAGCACTGAAGCTTTCTTT
CAISEYLVGRDRGSTEAFF
>TRBD1|NA|TRBJ2-5|TRBV4-1
TGCGCCAGCAGCCCCGGGACAGTCCAAGAGACCCAGTACTTC
CASSPGTVQETQYF
>NA|NA|TRBJ2-7|TRBV14
TGTGCCAGCAGCCCCGGGACTGGGAACTGGGGGCAGTACTTC
CASSPGTGNWGQYF
>NA|NA|TRBJ2-7|TRBV5-5
TGTGCCAGCAGCTTGGCTCCGCTGAGCTCCTACGAGCAGTACTTC
CASSLAPLSSYEQYF
>NA|NA|TRBJ2-6|TRBV27
TGTGCCAGCAGTCCACAACAGGGAAGGGCCAACGTCCTGACTTTC
CASSPQQGRANVLTF
>TRBD2|NA|TRBJ2-1|TRBV7-2
TGTGCCAGCAGCTCAACTTCGACTAGCGGGTACAATGAGCAGTTCTTC
CASSSTSTSGYNEQFF
>TRBD2|once|TRBJ2-1|TRBV19
TGTGCCAGTATGCGCGGGAGTCCGGGGAATGAGCAGTTCTTC
CASMRGSPGNEQFF
>NA|once|TRBJ2-7|TRBV5-1
TGCGCCAGCAGCTGGGGGAATCAGGGGATCGGGTACGAGCAGTACTTC
CASSWGNQGIGYEQYF
>NA|NA|TRBJ1-1|TRBV27
TGTGCCAGCAGTCCATACGTACAGGGTAGTTCCACTGAAGCTTTCTTT
CASSPYVQGSSTEAFF
>TRBD2|once|TRBJ2-2|TRBV9
TGTGCCAGCAGCCCCCGGGGGGAAGGATCCGGGGAGCTGTTTTTT
CASSPRGEGSGELFF
>TRBD1|NA|TRBJ2-3|TRBV19
TGTGCCAGTAGTTCCCCCGGGACAGGGAGCTCAGATACGCAGTATTTT
CASSSPGTGSSDTQYF
>NA|once|TRBJ1-6|TRBV6-5
TGTGCCAGCAGGTCAACAGGGTCCGGTTCACCCCTCCACTTT
CASRSTGSGSPLHF
>TRBD1|NA|TRBJ2-2|TRBV5-1
TGCGCCAGCAACCCACAGGGGACCACCGGGGAGCTGTTTTTT
CASNPQGTTGELFF
>TRBD1|NA|TRBJ2-5|TRBV5-1
TGCGCCAGCAGCTTGTCACAGGGGGCGCGGGAGACCCAGTACTTC
CASSLSQGARETQYF
>TRBD1|NA|TRBJ2-7|TRBV14
TGTGCCAGCAGCCAAGGGGACAGGGCCCTCTTCGGGCAGTACTTC
CASSQGDRALFGQYF
>TRBD1|NA|TRBJ1-2|TRBV4-3
TGCGCCAGCAGCCGAAGGACAGGGATCAACTATGGCTACACCTTC
CASSRRTGINYGYTF
>NA|NA|TRBJ2-1|TRBV6-1
TGTGCCAGCAGTGAATTACAGGGGAGGTCCTACAATGAGCAGTTCTTC
CASSELQGRSYNEQFF
>NA|once|TRBJ2-7|TRBV18
TGTGCCAGCTCACCCTCCGGCCAACGGGTGGAGCAGTACTTC
CASSPSGQRVEQYF
>TRBD2|NA|TRBJ2-3|TRBV11-2
TGTGCCAGCAGCTTATTGCGCGGGGGGGCCACAGATACGCAGTATTTT
CASSLLRGGATDTQYF
>NA|NA|TRBJ2-1|TRBV4-2
TGTGCCAGCAGCCAAGATGGTAGGAGACCCGGGAGCAATGAGCAGTTCTTC
CASSQDGRRPGSNEQFF
>TRBD1|NA|TRBJ1-2|TRBV5-8
TGTGCCAGCAGCCCCCGGGACAGGGGGCTTCATGGCTACACCTTC
CASSPRDRGLHGYTF
>NA|once|TRBJ2-5|TRBV27
TGTGCCAGCAGTTTATACGCAGGGGCGGTTATGGGACCCCAGTACTTC
CASSLYAGAVMGPQYF
>NA|NA|TRBJ1-1|TRBV5-8
TGTGCCAGCAGCCCTTGGGGCAGCTCCGAAGGTCGCAACACTGAAGCTTTCTTT
CASSPWGSSEGRNTEAFF
>NA|NA|TRBJ1-5|TRBV7-9
TGTGCCAGCAGCTTTAACAGGGATCAGCCCCAGCATTTT
CASSFNRDQPQHF
>NA|NA|TRBJ1-4|TRBV5-1
TGCGCCAGCAGCATCGGACAGCTAGATGCAACTAATGAAAAACTGTTTTTT
CASSIGQLDATNEKLFF
>NA|NA|TRBJ1-4|TRBV11-2
TGTGCCAGCAGCCTCAGTGGCCAGGGTGGCGAAAAACTGTTTTTT
CASSLSGQGGEKLFF
>NA|NA|TRBJ1-2|TRBV18
TGTGCCAGCTCACCACCCACGGAGAGCTATGGCTACACCTTC
CASSPPTESYGYTF
>NA|NA|TRBJ1-5|TRBV19
TGTGCCAGTAGTCCAGGACTATTCAGGGAGATTCAGCCCCAGCATTTT
CASSPGLFREIQPQHF
>TRBD2|NA|TRBJ2-3|TRBV6-5
TGTGCCAGCAAGGAAGCGGGGGGGCACGATACGCAGTATTTT
CASKEAGGHDTQYF
>TRBD1|NA|TRBJ1-3|TRBV29-1
TGCAGCGTTGATCTGGGACAGGGCGACACCATATATTTT
CSVDLGQGDTIYF
>NA|NA|TRBJ1-1|TRBV7-8
TGTGCCAGCAGCCGACAGCAAATGAACACTGAAGCTTTCTTT
CASSRQQMNTEAFF
>NA|NA|TRBJ2-7|TRBV7-2
TGTGCCAGCAGCCCCCGGGGAGGAACCTACGAGCAGTACTTC
CASSPRGGTYEQYF
>NA|NA|TRBJ2-7|TRBV5-1
TGCGCCAGCAGCTTGGTTCTTTTCTCCTACGAGCAGTACTTC
CASSLVLFSYEQYF
>TRBD2|NA|TRBJ2-7|TRBV7-2
TGTGCCAGCAGCTTCTGGGGCGGGGGGATGACCTACGAGCAGTACTTC
CASSFWGGGMTYEQYF
>NA|NA|TRBJ1-1|TRBV28
TGTGCCAGCAGCGACTACAGGGAACCTGAAGCTTTCTTT
CASSDYREPEAFF
>TRBD1|NA|TRBJ2-3|TRBV9
TGTGCCAGCAGCACCAGGACAGGGGCCGATACGCAGTATTTT
CASSTRTGADTQYF
>NA|NA|TRBJ1-3|TRBV4-1
TGCGCCAGCAGCCAGACAGACTCCTCTGGAAACACCATATATTTT
CASSQTDSSGNTIYF
>NA|NA|TRBJ2-7|TRBV7-8
TGTGCCAGCAAACCCTCAGGTTCCTACGAGCAGTACTTC
CASKPSGSYEQYF
>TRBD1|NA|TRBJ2-7|TRBV6-6
TGTGCCAGCTCCGACAGGGGACCCGAGTCCTACGAGCAGTACTTC
CASSDRGPESYEQYF
>NA|NA|TRBJ1-3|TRBV5-5
TGTGCCAGCAGCTTCCGACAGGTCTTCTCTGGAAACACCATATATTTT
CASSFRQVFSGNTIYF
>NA|NA|TRBJ1-2|TRBV4-3
TGCGCCAGCAGCCAAGACCTCGGGACTCACTATGGCTACACCTTC
CASSQDLGTHYGYTF
>NA|NA|TRBJ1-1|TRBV28
TGTGCCAGCAGTTCCGAGCTGGGGCGGGGAGCTTTCTTT
CASSSELGRGAFF
>NA|NA|TRBJ1-1|TRBV20-1
TGCAGTGCGATTTCGGGAGTTGAAGCTTTCTTT
CSAISGVEAFF
>TRBD2|NA|TRBJ2-5|TRBV29-1
TGCAGCGGCGGCGGGGGTTGGAGCGGGGGGAGGCAAGAGACCCAGTACTTC
CSGGGGWSGGRQETQYF
>TRBD1|once|TRBJ2-6|TRBV5-1
TGCGCCAGCAGCTGGACAGGGCCCACCTCTGGGGCCAACGTCCTGACTTTC
CASSWTGPTSGANVLTF
>TRBD2|few|TRBJ2-1|TRBV4-3
TGCGCCAGCAGCCAAGGGACTAGCGGGGGGACTGAGCAGTTCTTC
CASSQGTSGGTEQFF